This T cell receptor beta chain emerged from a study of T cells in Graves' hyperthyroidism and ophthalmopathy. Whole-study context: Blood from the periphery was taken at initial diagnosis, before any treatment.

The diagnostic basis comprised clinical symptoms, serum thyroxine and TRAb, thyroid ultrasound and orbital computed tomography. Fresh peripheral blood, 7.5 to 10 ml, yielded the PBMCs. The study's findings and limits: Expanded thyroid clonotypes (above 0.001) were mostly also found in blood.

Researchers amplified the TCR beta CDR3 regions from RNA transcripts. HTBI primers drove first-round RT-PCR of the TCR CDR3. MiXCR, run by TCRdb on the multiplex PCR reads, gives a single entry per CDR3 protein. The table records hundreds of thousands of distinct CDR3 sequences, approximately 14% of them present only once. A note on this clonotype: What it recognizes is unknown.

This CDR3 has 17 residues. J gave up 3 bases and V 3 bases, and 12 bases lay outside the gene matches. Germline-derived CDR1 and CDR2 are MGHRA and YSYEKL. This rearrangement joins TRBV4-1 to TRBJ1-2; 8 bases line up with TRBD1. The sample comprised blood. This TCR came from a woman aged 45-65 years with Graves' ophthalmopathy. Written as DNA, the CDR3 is TGCGCCAGCAGCCAGGGCTTAAAAGGACAGGGTGACTATGGCTACACCTTC. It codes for CASSQGLKGQGDYGYTF.